This TCR beta chain is drawn from a study of blood T cell repertoires in COVID-19. This clone came up once. Clones were read by immunoSEQ multiplex PCR, and TCRdb kept only the in-frame ones, dropping some. In the table there are about 250,000 clones, about 83% of which are singletons. The V end was cut by 5 bases, the J end by 5 bases, with 6 bases between. Germline loops: CDR1 SEHNR, CDR2 FQNEAQ (reference sequence). The CDR3 has 12 residues. The sequence was obtained from a man aged 35 to 55 with active or convalescent COVID-19. Sequenced: peripheral blood. The V call is TRBV7-9, the J call TRBJ2-2; D ambiguous. The CDR3 bases are TGTGCCAGCAGCGTCCTGACCGGGGAGCTGTTTTTT. Translated, it gives CASSVLTGELFF.